A single sample is the source of the 10 T cell receptor beta chains below, sequenced in a study of CD8+CD57+ T cells in acquired aplastic anemia. It was genomic DNA that served as the template for profiling TCR beta VDJ and CDR3. TCRdb ran MiXCR on the reads and lists one entry per CDR3 protein. The table has over 150,000 distinct CDR3 sequences, roughly three fifths seen once; the top ten hold about 44%. Sequencing involved patients with CD8+CD57+ cell expansion previously shown by flow cytometry. The sequenced material came from sorted CD4+, CD8+, or CD8+CD57+ T cells (not recorded which) from PBMCs. The source of these receptors is a human donor with aplastic anemia.

This chain uses TRBV20-1 with TRBJ2-1; no clear D gene. The germline CDR1 and CDR2 sequences are DFQATT and SNEGSKA (reference sequence). The CDR3 spans 14 residues. V gave up 1 base and J gave up 6 bases, with 13 bases separating them. DNA of the CDR3: TGCAGTGCTAGAGTGACACCGATGGCCAATGAGCAGTTCTTC. Residues: CSARVTPMANEQFF.

The chain combines TRBV25-1 with TRBJ2-7; D gene uncertain. Trimming shortened V by 3 bases and J by 0 bases, and 6 bases separated the two germline ends. This CDR3 is 13 amino acids long. Germline V lookup: CDR1 MGHDK, CDR2 SYGVNS. The CDR3 sequence: CASSETDSYEQYF. The CDR3, as DNA: TGTGCCAGCAGTGAGACGGACTCCTACGAGCAGTACTTC.

A single count supports this clonotype. This chain uses TRBV7-3 with TRBJ2-7; 7 nucleotides line up with TRBD2. Germline CDR1 reads SGHTA; CDR2 reads FQGTGA. V lost 9 bases, J lost 2 bases, and 16 bases stayed unmatched. The CDR3 is 16 residues long. This CDR3 is CASSNTLASGTYEQYF. The CDR3 DNA follows: TGTGCCAGTAGTAACACCCTCGCCAGCGGGACCTACGAGCAGTACTTC.

The chain carries TRBV6-1 and TRBJ2-7, with 7 bases matching TRBD1. The junction had 7 bases not matched to a gene; V was cut back by 8 bases and J by 3 bases. The CDR3 contains 13 residues. Germline values: CDR1 MNHNS, CDR2 SASEGT. The chain's CDR3 is CASGTGQFYEQYF. In DNA, the CDR3 is TGTGCCAGCGGAACGGGACAGTTCTACGAGCAGTACTTC.

This sequence joins TRBV7-3 and TRBJ2-5; D gene unclear. Trimming pared 2 bases from V and 5 bases from J, leaving 9 bases between. The CDR3 length is 13 residues. Per the germline V gene, CDR1 is SGHTA and CDR2 is FQGTGA. The CDR3 here is CASSLDPAETQYF. CDR3 DNA sequence: TGTGCCAGCAGCTTAGATCCCGCGGAGACCCAGTACTTC.

V and J are TRBV19 and TRBJ1-1, with a tentative D call TRBD1 (5 bases). V lost 5 bases to trimming and J lost 4 bases, with 11 bases between them. The CDR3 sequence is 13 residues long. The germline V gene has CDR1 LNHDA and CDR2 SQIVND (reference sequence). CDR3 loop: CASSAGDGTEAFF. For the CDR3, the DNA is TGTGCCAGTAGTGCGGGGGACGGCACTGAAGCTTTCTTT.

In this sample, this clonotype turned up many times. The chain is built from TRBV2 and TRBJ1-2, with unresolved D. Trimming took off 1 base at V and 2 bases at J, with 5 bases between the two ends. CDR1 and CDR2 (germline): SNHLY, FYNNEI. The CDR3 is made up of 13 amino acids. Here the CDR3 reads CASSEGQNYGYTF. The CDR3, as DNA: TGTGCCAGCAGTGAAGGCCAGAACTATGGCTACACCTTC.

This clonotype was observed a handful of times. The CDR3 reads CASSLVARTGELFF. The CDR3 region has the DNA TGTGCCAGCAGCTTGGTAGCGAGAACCGGGGAGCTGTTTTTT. This chain links TRBV7-2 with TRBJ2-2; possibly TRBD2 for D (5 bases). This CDR3 spans 14 amino acids. Trimming removed 3 bases at V and 5 bases at J, with 10 bases between. From germline, CDR1 is SGHTA and CDR2 FQGNSA.

With regard to this clonotype: One junction end does not reproduce the germline sequence, and a read error may be involved. The V call is TRBV5-4, the J call TRBJ2-2; perhaps TRBD1 as D (6 bases). In germline, CDR1 is SGHNT, CDR2 YYREEE (reference sequence). The length of the CDR3 is 14 residues. This CDR3 is CASSQAGATGELFF. The CDR3 nucleotides are TGCGCCAGCAGCCAAGCAGGGGCCACCGGGGAGCTGTTTTTT.

The chain employs TRBV20-1 and TRBJ2-3, with D possibly matching TRBD1 (7 bases). The germline V gene has CDR1 DFQATT and CDR2 SNEGSKA (reference sequence). V lost 4 bases and J lost 4, with 18 bases in between. The CDR3 is made up of 15 amino acids. The CDR3 sequence: CSATVGSGGPDTQYF. The CDR3 DNA follows: TGCAGTGCTACCGTTGGGTCAGGGGGGCCAGATACGCAGTATTTT.